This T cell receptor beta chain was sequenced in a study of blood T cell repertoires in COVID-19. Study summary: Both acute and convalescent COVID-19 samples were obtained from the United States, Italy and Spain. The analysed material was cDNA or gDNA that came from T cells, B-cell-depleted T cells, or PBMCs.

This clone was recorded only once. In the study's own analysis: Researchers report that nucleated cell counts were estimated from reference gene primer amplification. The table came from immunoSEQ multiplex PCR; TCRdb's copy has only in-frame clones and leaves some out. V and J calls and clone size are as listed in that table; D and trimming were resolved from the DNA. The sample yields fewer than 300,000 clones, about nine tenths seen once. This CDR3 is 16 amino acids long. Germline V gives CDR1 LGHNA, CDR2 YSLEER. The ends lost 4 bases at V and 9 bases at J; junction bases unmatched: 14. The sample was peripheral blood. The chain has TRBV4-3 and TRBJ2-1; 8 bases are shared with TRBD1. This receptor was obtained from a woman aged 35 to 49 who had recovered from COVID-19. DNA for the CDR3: TGCGCCAGCAGCCTTAGGACAGGGTGGCCTACAACTGAGCAGTTCTTC. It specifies CASSLRTGWPTTEQFF.